Listed here are 27 T cell receptor beta chains from one sample, sequenced in a study of blood T cell repertoires in COVID-19. Data came from immunoSEQ multiplex PCR; TCRdb stores just in-frame clones and leaves some out. The sample carries 250,000 to 300,000 clones, around 89% recorded once. The sample was peripheral blood. The receptors originated from a man aged 35-49 years with acute or convalescent COVID-19.

The chain employs TRBV30 and TRBJ1-3, with D hard to call. The CDR3 consists of 10 residues. Trimming took off 6 bases at V and 2 bases at J, with 2 bases between the two ends. Germline values: CDR1 GTSNPN, CDR2 SVGIG (reference sequence). CDR3 bases: TGTGCCTGTACTGGAAACACCATATATTTT. Translated, it gives CACTGNTIYF. The complete variable domain, with remaining parts taken from reference TRBV30 and TRBJ1-3, reads SQTIHQWPATLVQPVGSPLSLECTVEGTSNPNLYWYRQAAGRGLQLLFYSVGIGQISSEVPQNLSASRPQDRQFILSSKKLLLSDSGFYLCACTGNTIYFGEGSWLTVV.

The V and J genes are TRBV16 and TRBJ1-5; maybe TRBD1 (5 bases). The V and J ends lost 2 bases and 4 bases respectively, with 9 bases between them. This CDR3 has 14 amino acids. The V gene's germline CDR1 is KGHSY and CDR2 FQNENV. CDR3 bases: TGTGCCAGCAGCCAACAGGGATTTAATCAGCCCCAGCATTTT. Amino acid sequence: CASSQQGFNQPQHF.

A word on this clone: The sample carries other DNA sequences with the same CDR3. The V and J genes are TRBV9 and TRBJ1-5, with D perhaps TRBD1 (5 bases). The CDR3 extends over 15 amino acids. Germline CDR1 reads SGDLS; CDR2 reads YYNGEE. V lost 2 bases and J lost 0, with 9 bases in between. This CDR3 reads CASSVGGYSNQPQHF. Here the CDR3 DNA reads TGTGCCAGCAGCGTGGGGGGTTATAGCAATCAGCCCCAGCATTTT. The full variable domain, completed using reference TRBV9 and TRBJ1-5, is DSGVTQTPKHLITATGQRVTLRCSPRSGDLSVYWYQQSLDQGLQFLIQYYNGEERAKGNILERFSAQQFPDLHSELNLSSLELGDSALYFCASSVGGYSNQPQHFGDGTRLSIL.

The genes are TRBV2 and TRBJ2-7; D is perhaps TRBD1 (6 bases). The V gene lost 7 bases and the J gene lost 5 bases, with 24 bases spanning the gap. The germline V gene encodes CDR1 SNHLY and CDR2 FYNNEI. The length of the CDR3 is 16 residues. CDR3 sequence (DNA): TGTGCCAGCACAAGACAGGTCCCGCCAGGGGTCGACGAGCAGTACTTC. Protein: CASTRQVPPGVDEQYF. Supplemented by reference TRBV2 and TRBJ2-7, the full variable domain reads EPEVTQTPSHQVTQMGQEVILRCVPISNHLYFYWYRQILGQKVEFLVSFYNNEISEKSEIFDDQFSVERPDGSNFTLKIRSTKLEDSAMYFCASTRQVPPGVDEQYFGPGTRLTVT.

The CDR3: CASSSLAGSTDTQYF. The DNA of the CDR3 is TGTGCCAGCAGCTCCCTAGCGGGGTCCACAGATACGCAGTATTTT. The rearrangement joins TRBV5-4 to TRBJ2-3, with 9 bases lining up with TRBD2. CDR1 SGHNT and CDR2 YYREEE come from the germline V gene (reference sequence). J gave up 2 bases and V 3 bases, and 4 bases lay outside the gene matches. The CDR3 loop spans 15 amino acids.

This sequence joins TRBV20-1 and TRBJ2-5; TRBD1 aligns across 7 bases. The CDR3 sequence is 11 residues long. The V gene end was trimmed by 8 bases and the J gene end by 5 bases; junction bases not matched to a gene: 5. CDR1 is DFQATT and CDR2 is SNEGSKA in the germline V gene (reference sequence). The CDR3 reads CSLDRAETQYF. The CDR3 nucleotides are TGCAGTCTCGACAGGGCGGAGACCCAGTACTTC.

J is TRBJ1-1 and V is TRBV30; D uncertain. V was clipped by 4 bases and J by 2 bases, with 14 bases between them. This CDR3 contains 14 residues. Per germline, CDR1 GTSNPN and CDR2 SVGIG (reference sequence). The CDR3 DNA reads TGTGCCTGGACCCTACTGGAGGCAAACACTGAAGCTTTCTTT. The encoded protein is CAWTLLEANTEAFF. The variable domain in full, completed from reference TRBV30 and TRBJ1-1, reads SQTIHQWPATLVQPVGSPLSLECTVEGTSNPNLYWYRQAAGRGLQLLFYSVGIGQISSEVPQNLSASRPQDRQFILSSKKLLLSDSGFYLCAWTLLEANTEAFFGQGTRLTVV.

The rearrangement links TRBV29-1 to TRBJ1-3; no clear D. Germline loops: CDR1 SQVTM, CDR2 ANQGSEA. The CDR3 contains 11 residues. V lost 5 bases and J 4 bases, leaving 6 bases between the germline ends. CDR3 sequence (DNA): TGCAGCGTTCCACACGGAAACACCATATATTTT. Its translation: CSVPHGNTIYF.

V usage is TRBV27 and J usage is TRBJ1-5; D is unclear. Deletions cut 6 bases from V and 2 bases from J, with 8 bases between. There are 13 residues in the CDR3. Germline lookup yields CDR1 MNHEY and CDR2 SMNVEV (reference sequence). CDR3 DNA: TGTGCCAGCAGCCTAGCCCGCAATCAGCCCCAGCATTTT. This encodes CASSLARNQPQHF.

The rearrangement uses TRBV27 and TRBJ1-1, with D unresolved. This CDR3 is 13 amino acids long. CDR1 and CDR2 from the germline V gene are MNHEY and SMNVEV (reference sequence). Trimming shortened V by 8 bases and J by 0 bases, and 10 bases separated the two germline ends. CDR3 region: CASRVGVNTEAFF. The CDR3 coding sequence is TGTGCCAGCCGAGTCGGGGTGAACACTGAAGCTTTCTTT.

This clone was observed a few times. The rearrangement uses TRBV6-4 and TRBJ2-2; no firm D call. The CDR3 is 14 amino acids. Germline V gives CDR1 MRHNA, CDR2 SNTAGT. V was pared by 6 bases and J by 4 bases, with 12 bases between. This CDR3 is CASSNLPGTGELFF. The DNA of the CDR3 is TGTGCCAGCAGCAACCTCCCAGGCACCGGGGAGCTGTTTTTT.

The rearrangement uses TRBV5-1 and TRBJ2-2, with TRBD1 matching 7 bases. Germline CDR1 and CDR2: SGHRS and YFSETQ. V gave up 6 bases and J gave up 2 bases; unmatched junction bases: 10. This CDR3 region has 16 residues. CDR3 residues: CASTLGRTGNTGELFF. The DNA of the CDR3 is TGCGCCAGCACCTTAGGTCGGACAGGTAACACCGGGGAGCTGTTTTTT.

The CDR3 coding sequence is TGTGCCAGCAGGCGGACAGTCCTCTACGAGCAGTACTTC. Translation gives CASRRTVLYEQYF. The chain couples TRBV2 to TRBJ2-7, with a possible D match to TRBD1 (6 bases). V was pared by 6 bases and J by 3 bases, with 12 bases between. This CDR3 contains 13 residues. The germline gives CDR1 SNHLY, CDR2 FYNNEI. Based on the CDR3 plus reference TRBV2 and TRBJ2-7, the full variable domain is EPEVTQTPSHQVTQMGQEVILRCVPISNHLYFYWYRQILGQKVEFLVSFYNNEISEKSEIFDDQFSVERPDGSNFTLKIRSTKLEDSAMYFCASRRTVLYEQYFGPGTRLTVT.

The gene calls are TRBV6-5 and TRBJ2-2; D perhaps matches TRBD2 (6 bases). Between the trimmed V and J ends, which lost 8 bases and 9 bases, there was a span of 16 bases. CDR3 size: 13 residues. The germline gives CDR1 MNHEY, CDR2 SVGAGI. The CDR3, as DNA: TGTGCCAGCTCATCGAAAACTAGCCGGGAGCTGTTTTTT. It specifies CASSSKTSRELFF.

On this clone itself: An end of the junction differs from the germline gene, which may be a read error. The gene calls are TRBV12-3 or TRBV12-4 and TRBJ1-6; 7 bases align to TRBD1. The CDR3 extends over 11 amino acids. The DNA for the CDR3 is TGTGCCAGCAGTCTCGGACAGGATAAGATTTTT. Translation: CASSLGQDKIF.

The chain combines TRBV5-1 with TRBJ1-1; no definite D call. The V gene lost 2 bases and the J gene lost 0 bases, with 11 bases spanning the gap. Germline CDR1 reads SGHRS; CDR2 reads YFSETQ. This CDR3 region has 15 residues. The CDR3 region is CASSFAGTMNTEAFF. In nucleotides, the CDR3 is TGCGCCAGCAGCTTCGCGGGAACAATGAACACTGAAGCTTTCTTT. Drawing the rest from reference TRBV5-1 and TRBJ1-1, the complete variable domain is KAGVTQTPRYLIKTRGQQVTLSCSPISGHRSVSWYQQTPGQGLQFLFEYFSETQRNKGNFPGRFSGRQFSNSRSEMNVSTLELGDSALYLCASSFAGTMNTEAFFGQGTRLTVV.

This CDR3 is CASSPAGGGANEKLFF. The CDR3 DNA reads as TGTGCCAGCAGCCCCGCCGGGGGTGGAGCTAATGAAAAACTGTTTTTT. This chain joins TRBV28 and TRBJ1-4; possibly TRBD1 for D (5 bases). The CDR3 extends over 16 amino acids. V was shortened by 6 bases and J by 3 bases, with 17 bases between the two germline ends. The germline CDR1 and CDR2 sequences are MDHEN and SYDVKM.

This rearrangement joins TRBV2 to TRBJ2-5; D not resolved. The CDR3 contains 12 residues. V was cut by 7 bases and J by 1 base, with 7 bases left in between. The V gene's germline CDR1 is SNHLY and CDR2 FYNNEI. This CDR3 is CASTYSQETQYF. CDR3 sequence (DNA): TGTGCCAGCACCTACAGCCAAGAGACCCAGTACTTC. Complete variable domain (other parts from reference TRBV2 and TRBJ2-5): EPEVTQTPSHQVTQMGQEVILRCVPISNHLYFYWYRQILGQKVEFLVSFYNNEISEKSEIFDDQFSVERPDGSNFTLKIRSTKLEDSAMYFCASTYSQETQYFGPGTRLLVL.

The chain employs TRBV2 and TRBJ1-5; D is perhaps TRBD1 (6 bases). Trimming took 5 bases from V and 0 from J, leaving 14 bases between them. This CDR3 has 16 residues. Germline values: CDR1 SNHLY, CDR2 FYNNEI. Here the CDR3 reads CASSPLDRYSNQPQHF. CDR3 DNA: TGTGCCAGCAGTCCTTTAGACAGGTATAGCAATCAGCCCCAGCATTTT.

DNA of the CDR3: TGCGCCAGCAGCTTGGCCGGGCTAGCGGGCACAGATACGCAGTATTTT. Protein sequence: CASSLAGLAGTDTQYF. The chain combines TRBV5-1 with TRBJ2-3, with 7 nucleotides matching TRBD2. The CDR3 is 16 residues long. Germline V lookup: CDR1 SGHRS, CDR2 YFSETQ. V lost 0 bases, J lost 1 base, and 5 bases stayed unmatched.

The rearrangement uses TRBV5-1 and TRBJ2-7; D is perhaps TRBD1 (6 bases). Trimming took 3 bases from V and 5 from J, leaving 18 bases between them. There are 15 residues in the CDR3. Germline V gene lookup returns CDR1 SGHRS and CDR2 YFSETQ. CDR3 nucleotides: TGCGCCAGCAGCTCCAACCTGGCAGGGGTCAACGAGCAGTACTTC. Translation gives CASSSNLAGVNEQYF.

The chain combines TRBV11-3 with TRBJ1-2; perhaps TRBD1 as D (6 bases). The V and J ends lost 5 bases and 5 bases respectively, with 27 bases between them. The germline CDR1 and CDR2 sequences are SGHNT and YENEEA. The CDR3 length is 18 residues. The CDR3 loop reads CASSRLIPTGLMKYGYTF. DNA of the CDR3: TGTGCCAGCAGCCGCCTTATCCCGACAGGCCTCATGAAGTATGGCTACACCTTC.

The V call is TRBV5-8, the J call TRBJ1-4, with 7 positions matching TRBD1. This CDR3 has 17 amino acids. Germline loops: CDR1 SGHTS, CDR2 YDEGEE. Losses at the gene ends were 7 bases for V and 7 bases for J; bases not matched to a gene: 19. The CDR3 bases are TGTGCCAGCGCACCGGGACAGTGGCCTGCCTCCCCTGAAAAACTGTTTTTT. Translating it yields CASAPGQWPASPEKLFF.

The chain links TRBV24-1 to TRBJ2-3; TRBD2 aligns across 7 bases. The germline CDR1 and CDR2 sequences are KGHDR and SFDVKD. CDR3 size: 18 residues. With V trimmed by 0 bases and J by 6 bases, 14 bases remained unmatched. The chain's CDR3 is CATSDLKAGGSGVDTQYF. The CDR3 DNA reads TGTGCCACCAGTGATTTGAAGGCAGGTGGCAGCGGGGTGGATACGCAGTATTTT.

This chain joins TRBV5-6 and TRBJ1-2; the match to TRBD1 covers 12 bases. The trim removed 3 bases at V and 7 bases at J, leaving 13 bases unmatched. Germline V gives CDR1 SGHDT, CDR2 YYEEEE. CDR3 size: 17 residues. CDR3 in amino acids: CASSSRNPGQGAGGYTF. In DNA form, the CDR3 reads TGTGCCAGCAGCTCCAGAAACCCGGGACAGGGGGCAGGTGGCTACACCTTC.

This clone was seen a single time. The chain joins TRBV28 to TRBJ1-1; unclear D gene. V lost 2 bases and J 8 bases, leaving 6 bases between the germline ends. The V gene's germline CDR1 is MDHEN and CDR2 SYDVKM. The CDR3 covers 11 residues. For the CDR3, the DNA is TGTGCCAGCAGTTTAAGAGGGGAAGCTTTCTTT. As protein: CASSLRGEAFF.

The chain joins TRBV18 to TRBJ1-1; D gene ambiguous. Per the germline V gene, CDR1 is KGHSH and CDR2 is LQKENI. The CDR3 spans 14 residues. V gave up 2 bases and J gave up 1 base, with 8 bases separating them. CDR3 in DNA: TGTGCCAGCTCACCAGCGTTTACGAACACTGAAGCTTTCTTT. Protein product: CASSPAFTNTEAFF.